Listed here is a single TCR beta chain. This sample is drawn from a study of shared clonotypes between healthy human individuals. V gave up 2 bases and J gave up 4 bases, with 12 bases separating them. The germline V gene has CDR1 MRHNA and CDR2 SNTAGT. This CDR3 spans 15 amino acids. Generated by immunoSEQ multiplex PCR, the TCRdb table keeps only in-frame clones and is missing some. The profile shows 400,000 to 500,000 clones, 79% of them singletons. This TCR was recovered from a middle-aged woman in good health. Some clones in this sample may be carry-over from other donors' samples. Sequencing input: PBMCs. This rearrangement joins TRBV6-4 to TRBJ1-3, with a tentative D call TRBD1 (6 bases). In DNA form, the CDR3 reads TGTGCCAGCAGTGACCCGGGGGGGCCCGGAAACACCATATATTTT. It encodes CASSDPGGPGNTIYF.